Following are 9 T cell receptor beta chains from one sample sequenced in a study of CD8 T cells in Susac syndrome (dated 2019 in TCRdb). Library construction relied on the immunoSEQ multiplex PCR assay. RNA was extracted with the RNeasy kit and about 0.5 to 1 ug was reverse transcribed using random hexamers. TCRdb reran the public reads through fastp at Q25 and MiXCR, keeping productive beta chains. Identical CDR3 protein sequences are pooled into one entry, listed with their most common genes and DNA. The sample yields just over 150,000 distinct CDR3 sequences; roughly 95% were counted once. Of the sample, 0.15% to 0.2% is held by the ten largest clones. Material for sequencing was CD4+ T cells from PBMCs. These receptors were obtained from a human donor with Susac syndrome.

This sequence joins TRBV25-1 and TRBJ1-1; tentative D call: TRBD1 (5 bases). Germline V lookup: CDR1 MGHDK, CDR2 SYGVNS. Trimming shortened V by 4 bases and J by 3 bases, and 6 bases separated the two germline ends. The CDR3 contains 12 residues. CDR3 amino acids: CASSGGDTEAFF. CDR3 coding DNA: TGTGCCAGCAGTGGAGGGGACACTGAAGCTTTCTTT. Full variable domain (missing parts from reference TRBV25-1 and TRBJ1-1): EADIYQTPRYLVIGTGKKITLECSQTMGHDKMYWYQQDPGMELHLIHYSYGVNSTEKGDLSSESTVSRIRTEHFPLTLESARPSHTSQYLCASSGGDTEAFFGQGTRLTVV.

V gene TRBV25-1 combines with J gene TRBJ2-3, with 10 nucleotides matching TRBD2. Germline values: CDR1 MGHDK, CDR2 SYGVNS. CDR3 size: 14 residues. J gave up 2 bases and V 7 bases, and 3 bases lay outside the gene matches. The CDR3 sequence: CASKRGGATDTQYF. The CDR3 DNA reads TGTGCCAGCAAGCGGGGGGGGGCCACAGATACGCAGTATTTT.

The rearrangement uses TRBV13 and TRBJ2-2; 7 bases match TRBD1. Germline V gene sequence: CDR1 PRHDT, CDR2 FYEKMQ (reference sequence). The CDR3 totals 12 residues. With V trimmed by 3 bases and J by 9 bases, 1 base remained unmatched. The CDR3 protein is CASSLTGRELFF. CDR3 in DNA: TGTGCCAGCAGCTTGACAGGGCGGGAGCTGTTTTTT.

The chain combines TRBV10-1 with TRBJ2-7, with D possibly being TRBD2 (6 bases). The CDR3 runs to 15 residues. V lost 3 bases to trimming and J lost 7 bases, with 19 bases between them. Germline assignment: CDR1 WNHNN and CDR2 SYGVQD (reference sequence). CDR3 sequence reads: CASSELGAGTGEQYF. The CDR3 nucleotides read TGCGCCAGCAGTGAACTTGGTGCGGGGACGGGGGAGCAGTACTTC.

The chain links TRBV3-1 to TRBJ2-5, with 7 bases identical to TRBD1. The CDR3 has 14 residues. With V trimmed by 0 bases and J by 3 bases, 1 base remained unmatched. CDR1 is LGHDT and CDR2 is YNNKEL in the germline V gene (reference sequence). DNA for the CDR3: TGTGCCAGCAGCCAAGACGGGACAGAAGAGACCCAGTACTTC. It yields the protein CASSQDGTEETQYF.

The chain has TRBV29-1 and TRBJ2-6; unclear D gene. The germline V gene has CDR1 SQVTM and CDR2 ANQGSEA. CDR3 length equals 13 residues. The V end was cut by 8 bases, the J end by 0 bases, with 8 bases between. In DNA, the CDR3 is TGCAGCCTCTGGGACTCTGGGGCCAACGTCCTGACTTTC. It encodes CSLWDSGANVLTF.

The chain recombines TRBV5-4 with TRBJ2-1; TRBD2 matches at 10 bases. CDR1 is SGHNT and CDR2 is YYREEE in the germline V gene (reference sequence). V lost 2 bases, J lost 7 bases, and 6 bases stayed unmatched. CDR3 length: 15 residues. CDR3 protein: CASSFKSSGGNEQFF. The CDR3 region has the DNA TGTGCCAGCAGCTTTAAGTCTAGCGGGGGTAATGAGCAGTTCTTC. The whole variable domain, remainder taken from reference TRBV5-4 and TRBJ2-1, is ETGVTQSPTHLIKTRGQQVTLRCSSQSGHNTVSWYQQALGQGPQFIFQYYREEENGRGNFPPRFSGLQFPNYSSELNVNALELDDSALYLCASSFKSSGGNEQFFGPGTRLTVL.

The J gene is TRBJ1-1, the V gene TRBV7-8; the match to TRBD1 covers 10 bases. Trimming took 1 base from V and 8 from J; bases not matched to a gene: 4. This CDR3 region has 14 residues. CDR1 is SGHVS, CDR2 FQNEAQ, per germline. The CDR3 is CASSLGGTGVEAFF. For the CDR3, the DNA is TGTGCCAGCAGCTTAGGGGGGACAGGGGTCGAAGCTTTCTTT.

The sample holds one count of this clonotype. This chain joins TRBV19 and TRBJ1-2, with 8 bases matching TRBD1. The trim removed 7 bases at V and 4 bases at J, leaving 8 bases unmatched. CDR1 and CDR2 from the germline V gene are LNHDA and SQIVND (reference sequence). The CDR3 covers 14 residues. This CDR3 is CASTSKGTGYGYTF. CDR3 sequence (DNA): TGTGCCAGTACCTCAAAAGGGACAGGCTATGGCTACACCTTC.